The 30 T cell receptor beta chains listed next were all sequenced from one sample in a study of OX40 agonist ivuxolimab in advanced cancers. The library was built by means of the immunoSEQ multiplex PCR assay. This is the immuneACCESS table as TCRdb keeps it, with only in-frame sequences that have V and J called. A part of the clones is gone; compared with another copy, unresolved V genes explain less than half, and the rest is unexplained. This sample is represented by 65,000 to 80,000 clones; over 65% of them were singletons. The ten largest make up about 0.68% of the sample. The starting material was CD4+ or CD8+ T cells sorted from blood, obtained in a trial of the OX40 agonist ivuxolimab. Receptor source: an adult with an advanced solid tumor such as melanoma, head and neck, liver or kidney cancer.

V gene TRBV29-1 combines with J gene TRBJ2-1, with D maybe TRBD1 (6 bases). Germline lookup yields CDR1 SQVTM and CDR2 ANQGSEA. V was shortened by 4 bases and J by 9 bases, with 16 bases between the two germline ends. The CDR3 length is 13 residues. The CDR3, as DNA: TGCAGCGTTGGTTACAGGGTTGGAACTGAGCAGTTCTTC. It is translated as CSVGYRVGTEQFF.

This sequence joins TRBV29-1 and TRBJ2-7, with a weak D call TRBD2 (6 bases). Trimming took off 6 bases at V and 5 bases at J, with 14 bases between the two ends. CDR1 is SQVTM, CDR2 ANQGSEA, per germline. The CDR3 length is 12 residues. In DNA form, the CDR3 reads TGCAGCGTGAACGGGGGTAGGAACGAGCAGTACTTC. Translating gives CSVNGGRNEQYF.

The chain uses TRBV19 and TRBJ2-3, with a possible D match to TRBD2 (6 bases). V was trimmed by 7 bases and J by 1 base, leaving 15 bases between them. The CDR3 has 15 residues. Germline assignment: CDR1 LNHDA and CDR2 SQIVND (reference sequence). The CDR3 DNA reads TGTGCCAGTACCCATCGGGGGATGGGCACAGATACGCAGTATTTT. Translation: CASTHRGMGTDTQYF.

The chain has TRBV6-5 and TRBJ2-7; tentative D call: TRBD2 (6 bases). This CDR3 comprises 13 residues. V lost 4 bases and J 0 bases, leaving 7 bases between the germline ends. Germline CDR1 and CDR2: MNHEY and SVGAGI. The CDR3 nucleotides read TGTGCCAGCAGTTTGGACTACTCCTACGAGCAGTACTTC. Translation gives CASSLDYSYEQYF.

The chain joins TRBV9 to TRBJ1-2, with a tentative D call TRBD1 (6 bases). The CDR3 contains 14 residues. The ends were cut back, 4 bases at V and 2 bases at J, with 12 bases in the middle. The germline gives CDR1 SGDLS, CDR2 YYNGEE. In nucleotides, the CDR3 is TGTGCCAGCAGCTCAGGGACAAGGAACTATGGCTACACCTTC. Its translation is CASSSGTRNYGYTF.

This clone was counted a few times. Other DNA sequences from this sample encode an identical CDR3 as well. This chain links TRBV18 with TRBJ1-1, with D hard to call. From germline, CDR1 is KGHSH and CDR2 LQKENI. This CDR3 has 13 residues. V gave up 1 base and J gave up 1 base, with 4 bases separating them. CDR3 DNA sequence: TGTGCCAGCTCACCACGGGCGAACACTGAAGCTTTCTTT. Protein: CASSPRANTEAFF. Drawing the rest from reference TRBV18 and TRBJ1-1, the complete variable domain is NAGVMQNPRHLVRRRGQEARLRCSPMKGHSHVYWYRQLPEEGLKFMVYLQKENIIDESGMPKERFSAEFPKEGPSILRIQQVVRGDSAAYFCASSPRANTEAFFGQGTRLTVV.

The rearrangement uses TRBV18 and TRBJ1-1, with 7 bases matching TRBD1. Germline V gene lookup returns CDR1 KGHSH and CDR2 LQKENI. The ends lost 4 bases at V and 5 bases at J; junction bases unmatched: 10. The CDR3 loop spans 15 amino acids. CDR3 DNA: TGTGCCAGCTCACAGTTAGCAGACAGGGTGACTGAAGCTTTCTTT. Its translation: CASSQLADRVTEAFF.

The gene calls are TRBV19 and TRBJ2-2; D is possibly TRBD1 (6 bases). The germline CDR1 and CDR2 sequences are LNHDA and SQIVND (reference sequence). CDR3 length: 16 residues. The germline V and J ends were trimmed by 3 bases and 5 bases, with 16 bases remaining between them. CDR3 DNA: TGTGCCAGTAGTATCCTGGGCAGGGGAAGGACCGGGGAGCTGTTTTTT. Translated, it gives CASSILGRGRTGELFF.

The V and J genes are TRBV6-5 and TRBJ2-7; D unresolved. V shed 6 bases and J shed 3 bases, with 12 bases lying between them. This CDR3 is 13 amino acids long. CDR1 MNHEY and CDR2 SVGAGI come from the germline V gene. CDR3 bases: TGTGCCAGCAGCCTCGACCCCAACTACGAGCAGTACTTC. It codes for CASSLDPNYEQYF.

The chain links TRBV9 to TRBJ1-3, with D unresolved. CDR1 is SGDLS and CDR2 is YYNGEE in the germline V gene. This CDR3 comprises 16 residues. V was shortened by 0 bases and J by 0 bases, with 10 bases between the two germline ends. The CDR3 sequence is CASSVEDGSSGNTIYF. CDR3 DNA: TGTGCCAGCAGCGTAGAGGACGGAAGCTCTGGAAACACCATATATTTT.

The chain employs TRBV19 and TRBJ1-2; unclear D gene. The CDR3 extends over 15 amino acids. Germline V gene data show CDR1 as LNHDA and CDR2 as SQIVND (reference sequence). The ends were cut back, 8 bases at V and 6 bases at J, with 22 bases in the middle. CDR3 amino acids: CASPRTRIRVDGYTF. CDR3 DNA sequence: TGTGCCAGTCCCAGAACGCGGATACGGGTAGATGGCTACACCTTC.

This clone was counted a single time. This sequence joins TRBV14 and TRBJ1-1, with D perhaps TRBD1 (6 bases). The CDR3 extends over 16 amino acids. The V end lost 2 bases, the J end lost 5 bases, and 18 bases lay between the germline ends. Germline V gene sequence: CDR1 SGHDN, CDR2 FVKESK. The CDR3 region is CASSQPEQGEKTEAFF. CDR3 nucleotides: TGTGCCAGCAGCCAACCGGAACAGGGAGAGAAAACTGAAGCTTTCTTT.

This chain links TRBV19 with TRBJ1-2, with 8 bases matching TRBD1. With 3 bases clipped from V and 4 bases from J, the junction kept 7 bases outside the gene matches. Germline CDR1 LNHDA, CDR2 SQIVND (reference sequence). The CDR3 length is 15 residues. CDR3 amino acids: CASSMGQGASYGYTF. CDR3 sequence (DNA): TGTGCCAGTAGTATGGGGCAGGGGGCGAGCTATGGCTACACCTTC.

The rearrangement uses TRBV4-1 and TRBJ1-1; D not resolved. The CDR3 is 14 residues long. The germline V gene has CDR1 MGHRA and CDR2 YSYEKL. Trimming shortened V by 0 bases and J by 6 bases, and 11 bases separated the two germline ends. CDR3 in amino acids: CASSQDLARPEAFF. The CDR3 DNA is TGCGCCAGCAGCCAAGATTTGGCCAGGCCTGAAGCTTTCTTT.

This clone was counted between two and nine times. The V and J genes are TRBV6-5 and TRBJ1-6, with TRBD1 matching 8 bases. From germline, CDR1 is MNHEY and CDR2 SVGAGI. The CDR3 sequence is 14 residues long. The J segment lost 10 bases and the V segment lost 2 bases, leaving 4 bases of the junction unmatched. This chain's CDR3 is CASSYGQGVSPLHF. The CDR3 nucleotides read TGTGCCAGCAGTTACGGACAGGGTGTCTCACCCCTCCACTTT.

The chain carries TRBV19 and TRBJ2-4, with D possibly TRBD1 on 6 matching bases. Germline V CDR1 and CDR2: LNHDA, SQIVND (reference sequence). The CDR3 is made up of 13 amino acids. V was shortened by 1 base and J by 5 bases, with 6 bases between the two germline ends. The DNA for the CDR3 is TGTGCCAGTAGTATAGGGACAGAAAACATTCAGTACTTC. Its translation is CASSIGTENIQYF.

The chain carries TRBV18 and TRBJ2-7; the match to TRBD1 covers 8 bases. CDR1 is KGHSH and CDR2 is LQKENI in the germline V gene. This CDR3 is 17 amino acids long. The V segment lost 3 bases and the J segment 6 bases; nucleotides outside the gene matches: 16. CDR3 protein: CASSPGLRGQGLGEQYF. The CDR3 bases are TGTGCCAGCTCACCTGGCTTGCGTGGACAGGGTTTGGGCGAGCAGTACTTC.

The chain combines TRBV5-1 with TRBJ1-2; D gene unclear. Trimming left V 1 base short and J 7 bases short, with 5 bases between. In germline, CDR1 is SGHRS, CDR2 YFSETQ. The CDR3 runs to 11 residues. CDR3 in amino acids: CASSLKGGYTF. The CDR3 coding sequence is TGCGCCAGCAGCTTGAAAGGTGGCTACACCTTC.

This clone has a single count. This chain joins TRBV2 and TRBJ1-4; tentatively, D is TRBD1 (6 bases). V was clipped by 9 bases and J by 8 bases, with 13 bases between them. The CDR3 extends over 12 amino acids. Germline V CDR1 and CDR2: SNHLY, FYNNEI. The DNA for the CDR3 is TGTGCCAGTAAACAGGGCCAGGAAAAACTGTTTTTT. It encodes CASKQGQEKLFF.

The gene calls are TRBV15 and TRBJ1-1, with a tentative D call TRBD1 (6 bases). Per germline, CDR1 LNHNV and CDR2 YYDKDF (reference sequence). Trimming took off 3 bases at V and 1 base at J, with 12 bases between the two ends. CDR3 size: 15 residues. CDR3 residues: CATSSPGTWNTEAFF. The CDR3 region has the DNA TGTGCCACCAGCAGCCCCGGGACATGGAACACTGAAGCTTTCTTT.

The chain is built from TRBV19 and TRBJ2-1; D gene unclear. The CDR3 contains 13 residues. The V gene's germline CDR1 is LNHDA and CDR2 SQIVND (reference sequence). V was cut by 3 bases and J by 10 bases, with 13 bases left in between. The CDR3 region has the DNA TGTGCCAGTAGTATCCCCAATAGGGCCGAGCAGTTCTTC. It specifies CASSIPNRAEQFF. The full variable domain, its missing parts supplied by reference TRBV19 and TRBJ2-1, is DGGITQSPKYLFRKEGQNVTLSCEQNLNHDAMYWYRQDPGQGLRLIYYSQIVNDFQKGDIAEGYSVSREKKESFPLTVTSAQKNPTAFYLCASSIPNRAEQFFGPGTRLTVL.

V gene TRBV21-1 combines with J gene TRBJ2-3. TRBV21-1 is a recognized pseudogene. This CDR3 contains 15 residues. The CDR3 region is CASILPGLSTDTQYF. The CDR3 DNA sequence: TGTGCCAGCATCCTCCCCGGCCTTAGCACAGATACGCAGTATTTT.

The chain links TRBV12-5 to TRBJ1-5; TRBD1 might be the D (6 bases). V was clipped by 6 bases and J by 0 bases, with 12 bases between them. Germline V lookup: CDR1 LGHNT, CDR2 FRNRAP. This CDR3 comprises 15 residues. In DNA form, the CDR3 reads TGTGCTAGTGGCCGGGACACCTATAGCAATCAGCCCCAGCATTTT. It codes for CASGRDTYSNQPQHF.

The rearrangement joins TRBV29-1 to TRBJ1-1, with D maybe TRBD1 (6 bases). Germline V lookup: CDR1 SQVTM, CDR2 ANQGSEA. The CDR3 extends over 12 amino acids. The germline V and J ends were trimmed by 5 bases and 5 bases, with 12 bases remaining between them. The CDR3 reads CSVMTGGTEAFF. The CDR3 DNA reads TGCAGCGTTATGACAGGCGGGACTGAAGCTTTCTTT. The whole variable domain, filled in from reference TRBV29-1 and TRBJ1-1, reads SAVISQKPSRDICQRGTSLTIQCQVDSQVTMMFWYRQQPGQSLTLIATANQGSEATYESGFVIDKFPISRPNLTFSTLTVSNMSPEDSSIYLCSVMTGGTEAFFGQGTRLTVV.

The V and J genes are TRBV2 and TRBJ1-5; D possibly corresponds to TRBD1 (6 bases). The germline CDR1 and CDR2 sequences are SNHLY and FYNNEI. The CDR3 runs to 14 residues. V was shortened by 4 bases and J by 3 bases, with 10 bases between the two germline ends. As DNA, the CDR3 is TGTGCCAGCAGTGGCGGGGGCGACAATCAGCCCCAGCATTTT. Its translation is CASSGGGDNQPQHF.

V is TRBV7-3 and J is TRBJ1-2; possibly TRBD1 for D (5 bases). V lost 5 bases, J lost 5 bases, and 12 bases lay in between. The CDR3 totals 13 residues. Per the germline V gene, CDR1 is SGHTA and CDR2 is FQGTGA. The CDR3 reads CASSPGTLYGYTF. The CDR3 DNA is TGTGCCAGCAGCCCTGGGACTCTTTATGGCTACACCTTC.

The gene calls are TRBV9 and TRBJ2-3, with D perhaps matching TRBD1 or TRBD2 (5 bases each). With 0 bases removed from V and 5 bases from J, the gap between germline ends came to 13 bases. The CDR3 has 15 amino acids. CDR1 is SGDLS and CDR2 is YYNGEE in the germline V gene. CDR3 loop: CASSVDGGSEDTQYF. Written as DNA, the CDR3 is TGTGCCAGCAGCGTAGATGGGGGTTCGGAAGATACGCAGTATTTT.

V gene TRBV7-8 combines with J gene TRBJ2-2; D perhaps matches TRBD2 (5 bases). The germline V and J ends were trimmed by 5 bases and 7 bases, with 14 bases remaining between them. The CDR3 is 14 residues long. Germline CDR1 is SGHVS and CDR2 is FQNEAQ. The chain's CDR3 is CASSPEGKLGELFF. The CDR3 nucleotides read TGTGCCAGCAGCCCCGAGGGAAAGCTCGGGGAGCTGTTTTTT.

The chain uses TRBV7-2 and TRBJ2-7, with a weak D call TRBD1 (5 bases). This CDR3 region has 14 residues. Germline CDR1 and CDR2: SGHTA and FQGNSA. Trimming cost V 1 base and J 3 bases, with 10 bases left between them. In nucleotides, the CDR3 is TGTGCCAGCAGCTTAGGGACACTTCGCTACGAGCAGTACTTC. Protein product: CASSLGTLRYEQYF.

This sequence joins TRBV5-8 and TRBJ2-2; no clear D. Germline assignment: CDR1 SGHTS and CDR2 YDEGEE. The CDR3 runs 16 residues. The V and J ends lost 1 base and 6 bases respectively, with 16 bases between them. For the CDR3, the DNA is TGTGCCAGCAGCTTGAGCGTGATGTTGGGTTCCGGGGAGCTGTTTTTT. Encoded protein: CASSLSVMLGSGELFF. The whole variable domain, filled in from reference TRBV5-8 and TRBJ2-2, reads EAGVTQSPTHLIKTRGQQATLRCSPISGHTSVYWYQQALGLGLQFLLWYDEGEERNRGNFPPRFSGRQFPNYSSELNVNALELEDSALYLCASSLSVMLGSGELFFGEGSRLTVL.